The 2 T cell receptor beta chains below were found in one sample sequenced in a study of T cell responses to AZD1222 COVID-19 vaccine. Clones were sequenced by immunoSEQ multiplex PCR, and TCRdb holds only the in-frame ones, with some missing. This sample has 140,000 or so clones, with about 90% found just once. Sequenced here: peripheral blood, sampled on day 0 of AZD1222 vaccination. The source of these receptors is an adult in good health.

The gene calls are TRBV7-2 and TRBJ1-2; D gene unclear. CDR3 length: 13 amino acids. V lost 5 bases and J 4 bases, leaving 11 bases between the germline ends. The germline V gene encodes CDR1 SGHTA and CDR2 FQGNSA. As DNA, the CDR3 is TGTGCCAGCAGCCCCGAGACTATCTATGGCTACACCTTC. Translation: CASSPETIYGYTF.

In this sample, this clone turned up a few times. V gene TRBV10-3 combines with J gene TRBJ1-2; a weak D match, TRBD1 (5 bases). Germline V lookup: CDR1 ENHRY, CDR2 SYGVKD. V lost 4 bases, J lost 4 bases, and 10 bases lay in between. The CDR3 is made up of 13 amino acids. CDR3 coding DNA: TGTGCCATCAGTGGAGACAGCACCTATGGCTACACCTTC. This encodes CAISGDSTYGYTF.